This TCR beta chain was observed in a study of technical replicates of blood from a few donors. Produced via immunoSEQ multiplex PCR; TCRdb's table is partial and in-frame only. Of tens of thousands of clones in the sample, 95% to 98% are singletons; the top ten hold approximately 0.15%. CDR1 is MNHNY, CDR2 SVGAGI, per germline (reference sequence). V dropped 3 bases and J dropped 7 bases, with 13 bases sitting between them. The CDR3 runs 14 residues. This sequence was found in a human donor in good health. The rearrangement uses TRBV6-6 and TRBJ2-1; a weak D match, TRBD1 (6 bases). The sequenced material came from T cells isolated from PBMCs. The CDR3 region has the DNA TGTGCCAGCAGTTATCGACAGGCGGAGAATGAGCAGTTCTTC. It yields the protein CASSYRQAENEQFF.